One and the same sample provided the 14 T cell receptor beta chains below, sequenced in a study of blood T cell repertoires in COVID-19. Libraries were prepared by immunoSEQ multiplex PCR; TCRdb keeps only in-frame clonotypes and omits some of them. The sample has about 200,000 clones, approximately 82% seen once. The sequenced sample consisted of peripheral blood. The receptors were sampled from a human donor with acute or convalescent COVID-19. The donor label of this sample is uncertain.

This chain links TRBV28 with TRBJ2-7; no clear D gene. The ends were cut back, 6 bases at V and 4 bases at J, with 13 bases in the middle. The length of the CDR3 is 13 residues. Per germline, CDR1 MDHEN and CDR2 SYDVKM. CDR3 in DNA: TGTGCCAGCAGCTCCCCTTGGGCATACGAGCAGTACTTC. It yields the protein CASSSPWAYEQYF. Looking up the rest from reference TRBV28 and TRBJ2-7 gives the full variable domain: DVKVTQSSRYLVKRTGEKVFLECVQDMDHENMFWYRQDPGLGLRLIYFSYDVKMKEKGDIPEGYSVSREKKERFSLILESASTNQTSMYLCASSSPWAYEQYFGPGTRLTVT.

This chain joins TRBV6-5 and TRBJ1-2; no firm D call. CDR3 length: 13 amino acids. Germline CDR1 reads MNHEY; CDR2 reads SVGAGI. Trimming took off 6 bases at V and 8 bases at J, with 16 bases between the two ends. CDR3 sequence (DNA): TGTGCCAGCAGCCCCTCTCACGGTCTCGGCTACACCTTC. This translates into CASSPSHGLGYTF.

The chain combines TRBV27 with TRBJ2-3; 9 nucleotides line up with TRBD1. The ends lost 2 bases at V and 4 bases at J; junction bases unmatched: 4. The germline V gene has CDR1 MNHEY and CDR2 SMNVEV (reference sequence). This CDR3 is 15 amino acids long. The CDR3 region is CASSLAGQGSDTQYF. CDR3 DNA: TGTGCCAGCAGTTTAGCGGGACAGGGCTCAGATACGCAGTATTTT.

The table lists this clone with a few counts. V is TRBV11-2 and J is TRBJ2-7, with TRBD1 matching over 8 bases. The V gene end was trimmed by 4 bases and the J gene end by 2 bases; junction bases not matched to a gene: 7. The CDR3 has 15 amino acids. Looked up from germline, CDR1 is SGHAT and CDR2 is FQNNGV. CDR3 amino acids: CASSSRTGNTYEQYF. CDR3 nucleotide sequence: TGTGCCAGCAGCTCACGGACAGGGAACACCTACGAGCAGTACTTC.

The CDR3 DNA reads TGTGCCAGCAGTGACAGGGGTGGCCAAGAGACCCAGTACTTC. Protein product: CASSDRGGQETQYF. The V gene is TRBV4-2, the J gene TRBJ2-5; 8 bases agree with TRBD1. Germline trimming cut 6 bases from V and 1 base from J; bases unmatched to any gene: 4. Looked up from germline, CDR1 is LGHNA and CDR2 is YNFKEQ. The CDR3 has 14 residues.

The CDR3 reads CASSLDRGETDTQYF. CDR3 in DNA: TGCGCCAGCAGCTTGGACAGGGGGGAGACAGATACGCAGTATTTT. V is TRBV5-1 and J is TRBJ2-3; the match to TRBD1 covers 8 bases. The CDR3 is 15 amino acids. Germline V lookup: CDR1 SGHRS, CDR2 YFSETQ. V gave up 0 bases and J gave up 3 bases; unmatched junction bases: 3.

The V gene is TRBV14, the J gene TRBJ1-2; unclear D gene. The CDR3 spans 14 residues. V lost 0 bases and J lost 5, with 10 bases in between. Germline CDR1 SGHDN, CDR2 FVKESK. The CDR3 DNA is TGTGCCAGCAGCCAAGATTGGACGGGGTATGGCTACACCTTC. Its translation is CASSQDWTGYGYTF.

This clone was recorded only once. The chain is built from TRBV29-1 and TRBJ1-3; D might be TRBD1 (5 bases). The CDR3 spans 12 residues. With 4 bases removed from V and 3 bases from J, the gap between germline ends came to 7 bases. Germline CDR1 is SQVTM and CDR2 is ANQGSEA. DNA for the CDR3: TGCAGCGTTGGAGACAGTGGAAACACCATATATTTT. The encoded protein is CSVGDSGNTIYF.

V is TRBV30 and J is TRBJ1-1; D is possibly TRBD1 (5 bases). This CDR3 is 12 amino acids long. In germline, CDR1 is GTSNPN, CDR2 SVGIG (reference sequence). Trimming pared 7 bases from V and 6 bases from J, leaving 15 bases between. CDR3: CAYTPGKAEAFF. CDR3 sequence (DNA): TGTGCCTATACTCCAGGGAAAGCTGAAGCTTTCTTT.

The rearrangement uses TRBV12-3 or TRBV12-4 and TRBJ2-3; D is undetermined. Trimming left V 8 bases short and J 6 bases short, with 12 bases between. The CDR3 is 12 residues long. CDR3 protein: CASSPSVDTQYF. CDR3 coding DNA: TGTGCCAGCTCTCCAAGCGTCGATACGCAGTATTTT.

The rearrangement joins TRBV11-2 to TRBJ2-1; the match to TRBD2 covers 9 bases. CDR1 and CDR2 (germline): SGHAT, FQNNGV. J lost 3 bases, V lost 5 bases, and 5 bases had no gene match. This CDR3 comprises 15 residues. DNA for the CDR3: TGTGCCAGCAGCCCGGGACTAGCAGACTACAATGAGCAGTTCTTC. Translation gives CASSPGLADYNEQFF.

This chain uses TRBV19 with TRBJ1-4; 7 nucleotides line up with TRBD1. CDR3 length equals 14 residues. Germline loops: CDR1 LNHDA, CDR2 SQIVND (reference sequence). Trimming cost V 5 bases and J 10 bases; bases outside gene matches: 10. The CDR3 nucleotides read TGTGCCAGTAGTCCTGAGGGGGCCGGGGGAAAACTGTTTTTT. It yields the protein CASSPEGAGGKLFF.

This chain uses TRBV6-2 or TRBV6-3 with TRBJ1-5; 10 nucleotides align to TRBD1. This CDR3 comprises 16 residues. V lost 2 bases and J lost 0; bases outside the gene matches: 1. CDR1 and CDR2 (germline): MNHEY, SVGEGT. The DNA for the CDR3 is TGTGCCAGCAGTTACGACAGGGGGCCTAGCAATCAGCCCCAGCATTTT. Translation: CASSYDRGPSNQPQHF.

Details on this clone: Other DNA sequences in this sample translate to the same CDR3. The chain employs TRBV3-1 (or the pseudogene TRBV3-2) and TRBJ1-3, with a tentative D call TRBD1 (5 bases). The germline V gene has CDR1 LGHDT and CDR2 YNNKEL (reference sequence). Between the trimmed V and J ends, which lost 3 bases and 0 bases, there was a span of 9 bases. There are 15 residues in the CDR3. CDR3 in DNA: TGTGCCAGCAGCCACGGGGGGGGCTCTGGAAACACCATATATTTT. Its translation is CASSHGGGSGNTIYF.